The clone carrying this T cell receptor (beta chain) was recorded a few times. No antigen is known for it. The CDR3 end falls 3 residues outside the read, so it is completed with the germline J gene. The record originates from a study of T cell clonality in common variable immunodeficiency. The method was immunoSEQ multiplex PCR; TCRdb's version includes in-frame clones alone and lacks a portion of them. This sample comprises fewer than 35,000 clones, none seen once only. This CDR3 has 12 amino acids. The V end lost 5 bases, the J end lost 5 bases, and 10 bases lay between the germline ends. Germline V CDR1 and CDR2: SNHLY, FYNNEI. CVID subjects were neither ill nor on immunomodulatory or immunosuppressive medication at sampling. Each donor provided roughly 5 to 8 ml of heparinized whole blood. Notes on the study in general: What drives increased CVID clonality needs T cell subpopulation sequencing. In common variable immunodeficiency, TCR beta chains reportedly carried fewer deletions and N-nucleotide insertions. CVID subjects shared fewer TCRbeta clones than healthy controls did.

This chain links TRBV2 with TRBJ2-7; maybe TRBD2 (6 bases). This receptor was taken from a human donor with common variable immunodeficiency. The sequencing input was peripheral blood mononuclear cells. CDR3 amino acids: CASSRGEDEQYF. CDR3 DNA, as far as it was read: TGTGCCAGCAGTCGAGGGGAGGACGAG.